Presented here are 15 T cell receptor beta chains from one specimen sequenced in a study of Ad26.COV2.S vaccination and SARS-CoV-2 variants. As for treatment: some 20 received Ad26.COV2.S at low or high dose, single or two shots; 5 received placebo; per-sample allocation not given. Specimens were obtained on day 63 following the first vaccine or placebo injection. Repertoires were generated with immunoSEQ multiplex PCR, while TCRdb's copy carries only in-frame clones and drops some. The table includes about 680,000 clones, more than 80% detected once. The sequences come from peripheral blood, collected in a trial of Ad26.COV2.S vaccine versus placebo. The receptors shown here come from a person aged 18 to 65 who received the Ad26.COV2.S COVID-19 vaccine or a placebo.

This clone was seen only a few times. The chain combines TRBV4-2 with TRBJ1-5, with D perhaps matching TRBD1 (6 bases). Trimming removed 0 bases at V and 5 bases at J, with 8 bases between. This CDR3 spans 14 amino acids. Germline CDR1 LGHNA, CDR2 YNFKEQ. CDR3 nucleotide sequence: TGTGCCAGCAGCCAAGAGAGGGGGGATCAGCCCCAGCATTTT. Translated, it gives CASSQERGDQPQHF.

The CDR3 loop is CASKREPSNEQFF. The DNA of the CDR3 is TGTGCCAGCAAAAGGGAACCTAGCAATGAGCAGTTCTTC. This sequence joins TRBV6-5 and TRBJ2-1; D is unclear. Germline V gene data show CDR1 as MNHEY and CDR2 as SVGAGI. The CDR3 runs 13 residues. V lost 7 bases and J 6 bases, leaving 13 bases between the germline ends.

The rearrangement joins TRBV24-1 to TRBJ2-3, with 9 bases aligning to TRBD1. V shed 2 bases and J 6 bases; nucleotides not matched to a gene: 5. The CDR3 loop spans 15 amino acids. Germline loops: CDR1 KGHDR, CDR2 SFDVKD. The CDR3 is CATSDSGQGWDTQYF. The CDR3 DNA sequence: TGTGCCACCAGTGATTCGGGACAGGGTTGGGATACGCAGTATTTT.

The J gene is TRBJ1-1, the V gene TRBV10-3, with D possibly matching TRBD1 (6 bases). Per the germline V gene, CDR1 is ENHRY and CDR2 is SYGVKD. The CDR3 loop spans 14 amino acids. V dropped 5 bases and J dropped 0 bases, with 10 bases sitting between them. The chain's CDR3 is CAISQQGMNTEAFF. The CDR3 region has the DNA TGTGCCATCAGTCAACAGGGTATGAACACTGAAGCTTTCTTT.

The rearrangement uses TRBV5-1 and TRBJ1-3; 8 positions match TRBD1. The CDR3 covers 16 residues. Per the germline V gene, CDR1 is SGHRS and CDR2 is YFSETQ. J was trimmed by 4 bases and V by 2 bases; bases with no gene match: 8. CDR3 in amino acids: CASSLGSTGGGNTIYF. DNA for the CDR3: TGCGCCAGCAGCTTAGGGTCTACAGGGGGAGGAAACACCATATATTTT.

The V gene is TRBV7-2, the J gene TRBJ2-3; unclear D gene. Trimming removed 3 bases from V and 7 bases from J, with 5 bases in between. The germline CDR1 and CDR2 sequences are SGHTA and FQGNSA. The CDR3 is 11 amino acids. The DNA of the CDR3 is TGTGCCAGCAGCTTGCAGTATACGCAGTATTTT. Translation gives CASSLQYTQYF.

This clone appeared once. The rearrangement links TRBV4-2 to TRBJ1-6; the D gene is possibly TRBD1 (5 bases). This CDR3 is 18 amino acids long. Germline V gives CDR1 LGHNA, CDR2 YNFKEQ. V dropped 4 bases and J dropped 0 bases, with 16 bases sitting between them. The CDR3 coding sequence is TGTGCCAGCAGCCTACCTGATGGGGGAAGCTCCTATAATTCACCCCTCCACTTT. It yields the protein CASSLPDGGSSYNSPLHF.

The rearrangement uses TRBV9 and TRBJ2-1; D unresolved. The germline V gene encodes CDR1 SGDLS and CDR2 YYNGEE. V shed 4 bases and J shed 0 bases, with 14 bases lying between them. The CDR3 totals 16 residues. CDR3 bases: TGTGCCAGCAGCAACGGCAGAGAGAGCTCCTACAATGAGCAGTTCTTC. Its protein product is CASSNGRESSYNEQFF.

In DNA form, the CDR3 reads TGTGCCAGCAGTGCAGGGAACTATGGCTACACCTTC. It encodes CASSAGNYGYTF. The chain recombines TRBV6-4 with TRBJ1-2, with D possibly TRBD1 on 5 matching bases. This CDR3 is built from 12 residues. CDR1 is MRHNA, CDR2 SNTAGT, per germline. V was pared by 4 bases and J by 2 bases, with 5 bases between.

The chain joins TRBV3-1 (or the pseudogene TRBV3-2) to TRBJ1-2; 10 bases line up with TRBD1. The CDR3 length is 14 residues. Germline loops: CDR1 LGHDT, CDR2 YNNKEL (reference sequence). Trimming removed 3 bases from V and 7 bases from J; junction bases left unmatched: 5. This chain's CDR3 is CASSHLTGGSGYTF. The CDR3 DNA sequence: TGTGCCAGCAGCCATTTGACAGGGGGCAGTGGCTACACCTTC.

The rearrangement joins TRBV15 to TRBJ1-5; D might be TRBD1 (5 bases). The CDR3 sequence is 16 residues long. Germline CDR1 LNHNV, CDR2 YYDKDF (reference sequence). V dropped 0 bases and J dropped 4 bases, with 13 bases sitting between them. CDR3 region: CATSRDRQAGNQPQHF. In DNA, the CDR3 is TGTGCCACCAGCAGAGATCGGCAGGCAGGGAATCAGCCCCAGCATTTT.

The gene calls are TRBV10-3 and TRBJ1-1; perhaps TRBD1 as D (6 bases). V was trimmed by 5 bases and J by 1 base, leaving 11 bases between them. In germline, CDR1 is ENHRY, CDR2 SYGVKD. The CDR3 is made up of 14 amino acids. In DNA form, the CDR3 reads TGTGCCATCAGTAAACAGGGACCGAACACTGAAGCTTTCTTT. It translates to CAISKQGPNTEAFF.

V is TRBV24-1 and J is TRBJ1-2, with 8 bases fitting TRBD1. The CDR3 contains 16 residues. The V and J ends lost 2 bases and 4 bases, in that order; junction bases with no gene match: 8. The germline V gene has CDR1 KGHDR and CDR2 SFDVKD. CDR3 region: CATSDSRTGTIYGYTF. The CDR3 nucleotides are TGTGCCACCAGTGATTCACGGACAGGGACTATCTATGGCTACACCTTC.

This chain joins TRBV11-2 and TRBJ2-1; a weak D match, TRBD2 (5 bases). V was clipped by 3 bases and J by 5 bases, with 11 bases between them. CDR3 length: 14 residues. Germline assignment: CDR1 SGHAT and CDR2 FQNNGV. The chain's CDR3 is CASSFAPGNNEQFF. CDR3 DNA: TGTGCCAGCAGCTTTGCCCCGGGGAACAATGAGCAGTTCTTC. Using reference TRBV11-2 and TRBJ2-1 for the parts outside the CDR3, the full variable domain is EAGVAQSPRYKIIEKRQSVAFWCNPISGHATLYWYQQILGQGPKLLIQFQNNGVVDDSQLPKDRFSAERLKGVDSTLKIQPAKLEDSAVYLCASSFAPGNNEQFFGPGTRLTVL.

The chain has TRBV19 and TRBJ1-1; perhaps TRBD1 as D (5 bases). Germline CDR1 is LNHDA and CDR2 is SQIVND (reference sequence). The CDR3 extends over 15 amino acids. With 5 bases removed from V and 4 bases from J, the gap between germline ends came to 17 bases. CDR3: CASSPTGGFGTEAFF. The CDR3 DNA sequence: TGTGCCAGTAGTCCGACCGGGGGGTTCGGCACTGAAGCTTTCTTT. Full variable domain (remainder filled in from reference TRBV19 and TRBJ1-1): DGGITQSPKYLFRKEGQNVTLSCEQNLNHDAMYWYRQDPGQGLRLIYYSQIVNDFQKGDIAEGYSVSREKKESFPLTVTSAQKNPTAFYLCASSPTGGFGTEAFFGQGTRLTVV.